These 21 T cell receptor beta chains were all obtained from the same sample, sequenced in a study of shared clonotypes between healthy human individuals. The data were produced by immunoSEQ multiplex PCR, yet TCRdb's version contains in-frame clones alone and is incomplete. The sample yields approximately 2.5 million clones, approximately 93% seen once. The specimen was naive CD4+ T cells from PBMCs. Sample subset: CD45RA+ positively selected. Source of these receptors: a man younger than 35 in good health. Some clones in this sample may be carry-over from other donors' samples.

V gene TRBV6-5 combines with J gene TRBJ2-3, with 10 nucleotides matching TRBD1. This CDR3 contains 16 residues. The trim removed 4 bases at V and 4 bases at J, leaving 8 bases unmatched. CDR1 and CDR2 from the germline V gene are MNHEY and SVGAGI. The CDR3 nucleotides read TGTGCCAGCAGTTCCCCCCGGGACAGGGGCCCAGATACGCAGTATTTT. It encodes CASSSPRDRGPDTQYF.

The chain uses TRBV2 and TRBJ2-1; 10 bases line up with TRBD2. Germline CDR1 and CDR2: SNHLY and FYNNEI. The CDR3 runs 17 residues. The J segment lost 9 bases and the V segment lost 6 bases, leaving 17 bases of the junction unmatched. In DNA form, the CDR3 reads TGTGCCAGCAGCGAAACTCCTAGCGGGAGTTTCTTGGGTGAGCAGTTCTTC. Translation gives CASSETPSGSFLGEQFF.

The chain has TRBV10-1 and TRBJ1-4; 7 nucleotides match TRBD1. This CDR3 spans 16 amino acids. V shed 5 bases and J 1 base; nucleotides not matched to a gene: 7. Germline loops: CDR1 WNHNN, CDR2 SYGVQD (reference sequence). The CDR3 loop reads CASSPPGGETNEKLFF. In nucleotides, the CDR3 is TGCGCCAGCAGTCCCCCAGGGGGGGAAACTAATGAAAAACTGTTTTTT.

The chain carries TRBV7-9 and TRBJ2-2; 11 bases line up with TRBD2. Germline V CDR1 and CDR2: SEHNR, FQNEAQ (reference sequence). Trimming took 7 bases from V and 5 from J; bases not matched to a gene: 12. This CDR3 is built from 17 residues. CDR3 nucleotide sequence: TGTGCCAGCACCAAGAGGAGGACTAGCGGGCATACCGGGGAGCTGTTTTTT. Protein product: CASTKRRTSGHTGELFF.

V usage is TRBV10-1 and J usage is TRBJ1-2; D is ambiguous. Germline-derived CDR1 and CDR2 are WNHNN and SYGVQD (reference sequence). This CDR3 is 10 amino acids long. V lost 3 bases to trimming and J lost 8 bases, with 4 bases between them. The CDR3: CASSDMGYTF. In DNA, the CDR3 is TGCGCCAGCAGTGATATGGGCTACACCTTC.

The rearrangement links TRBV6-4 to TRBJ2-7, with 7 bases that match TRBD1. Germline CDR1 reads MRHNA; CDR2 reads SNTAGT. V dropped 7 bases and J dropped 4; count of bases not matched to a gene: 10. The CDR3 is made up of 14 amino acids. The CDR3 DNA reads as TGTGCCAGCACACCGGGACAGTCTAGATACGAGCAGTACTTC. Translating it yields CASTPGQSRYEQYF.

This sequence joins TRBV7-3 and TRBJ1-2; D possibly corresponds to TRBD1 (5 bases). V dropped 5 bases and J dropped 4 bases, with 14 bases sitting between them. The CDR3 has 14 residues. Per germline, CDR1 SGHTA and CDR2 FQGTGA. The CDR3 region has the DNA TGTGCCAGCAGCCGTGGGGGACCCCTCTATGGCTACACCTTC. It translates to CASSRGGPLYGYTF.

Details on this clone: The same CDR3 also results from other DNA sequences found in this sample. The CDR3 sequence: CASSPSGELFF. The DNA of the CDR3 is TGTGCCAGCAGCCCTTCCGGGGAGCTGTTTTTT. This chain links TRBV7-2 with TRBJ2-2; D unclear. This CDR3 spans 11 amino acids. Germline assignment: CDR1 SGHTA and CDR2 FQGNSA. The V gene lost 5 bases and the J gene lost 6 bases, with 4 bases spanning the gap. The full variable domain, completed using reference TRBV7-2 and TRBJ2-2, is GAGVSQSPSNKVTEKGKDVELRCDPISGHTALYWYRQSLGQGLEFLIYFQGNSAPDKSGLPSDRFSAERTGGSVSTLTIQRTQQEDSAVYLCASSPSGELFFGEGSRLTVL.

As concerns this clone: Other DNA sequences in the sample encode the same CDR3. The rearrangement uses TRBV5-1 and TRBJ2-5, with a weak D call TRBD2 (6 bases). The V and J ends lost 0 bases and 5 bases respectively, with 11 bases between them. CDR3 length: 14 amino acids. Germline loops: CDR1 SGHRS, CDR2 YFSETQ. The CDR3 sequence: CASSLERGGETQYF. In nucleotides, the CDR3 is TGCGCCAGCAGCTTGGAAAGGGGAGGCGAGACCCAGTACTTC.

The V gene is TRBV5-1, the J gene TRBJ2-1, with TRBD2 matching over 14 bases. The V gene end was trimmed by 5 bases and the J gene end by 0 bases; junction bases not matched to a gene: 7. The CDR3 is 18 amino acids. Per the germline V gene, CDR1 is SGHRS and CDR2 is YFSETQ. The CDR3 DNA follows: TGCGCCAGCAGTGGGGGACTAGCGGGAGAATTCTCCTACAATGAGCAGTTCTTC. This translates into CASSGGLAGEFSYNEQFF.

The gene calls are TRBV5-1 and TRBJ2-7; tentative D call: TRBD1 (7 bases). Per germline, CDR1 SGHRS and CDR2 YFSETQ. Trimming left V 4 bases short and J 2 bases short, with 13 bases between. This CDR3 is 14 amino acids long. CDR3 in DNA: TGCGCCAGCAGCCCCCAGGGGGGCACCTACGAGCAGTACTTC. Translation gives CASSPQGGTYEQYF.

The chain has TRBV28 and TRBJ1-4, with D possibly TRBD1 on 6 matching bases. There are 15 residues in the CDR3. The ends were cut back, 5 bases at V and 2 bases at J, with 12 bases in the middle. Germline V gives CDR1 MDHEN, CDR2 SYDVKM. The CDR3 DNA is TGTGCCAGCAGTCTCCCGGACAGCACTAATGAAAAACTGTTTTTT. Translation: CASSLPDSTNEKLFF.

The chain recombines TRBV30 with TRBJ2-6; 9 bases fit TRBD2. From germline, CDR1 is GTSNPN and CDR2 SVGIG (reference sequence). Trimming took 2 bases from V and 3 from J; bases not matched to a gene: 11. The CDR3 contains 18 residues. The CDR3 DNA sequence: TGTGCCTGGAGTTCGGAACTAGCGGGTCCCTTTGGGGCCAACGTCCTGACTTTC. The encoded protein is CAWSSELAGPFGANVLTF.

This clone was counted a single time. The chain couples TRBV4-1 to TRBJ2-5; D is perhaps TRBD1 (6 bases). Germline V gene lookup returns CDR1 MGHRA and CDR2 YSYEKL. Trimming cost V 1 base and J 3 bases, with 9 bases left between them. The CDR3 runs 14 residues. CDR3 nucleotides: TGCGCCAGCAGCCAAGTGGCAGGGGAAGAGACCCAGTACTTC. It yields the protein CASSQVAGEETQYF.

This chain uses TRBV28 with TRBJ2-6, with D maybe TRBD2 (5 bases). This CDR3 region has 17 residues. The germline gives CDR1 MDHEN, CDR2 SYDVKM. Between the trimmed V and J ends, which lost 8 bases and 5 bases, there was a span of 22 bases. The CDR3 nucleotides are TGTGCCAGCTCTTTGGGTAGCGCGCGGTGGAGGGCCAACGTCCTGACTTTC. Translation gives CASSLGSARWRANVLTF.

Comments on this clone: This CDR3 is also generated by other DNA sequences in the sample. The chain is built from TRBV28 and TRBJ1-2; D gene uncertain. V was trimmed by 2 bases and J by 4 bases, leaving 8 bases between them. Per germline, CDR1 MDHEN and CDR2 SYDVKM. The CDR3 sequence is 13 residues long. The chain's CDR3 is CASSLGSAYGYTF. The CDR3, as DNA: TGTGCCAGCAGTTTAGGCTCGGCCTATGGCTACACCTTC.

This clone showed up just a few times. The J gene is TRBJ2-1, the V gene TRBV18; D may be TRBD1 (5 bases). V lost 1 base, J lost 8 bases, and 18 bases lay in between. Germline CDR1 KGHSH, CDR2 LQKENI. The CDR3 is made up of 16 amino acids. CDR3: CASSPQGNLVADEQFF. The CDR3 DNA is TGTGCCAGCTCACCACAGGGGAATCTTGTCGCGGATGAGCAGTTCTTC.

V is TRBV11-2 and J is TRBJ2-1; 11 bases agree with TRBD2. Trimming removed 5 bases from V and 8 bases from J; junction bases left unmatched: 17. This CDR3 contains 18 residues. The germline V gene encodes CDR1 SGHAT and CDR2 FQNNGV. Here the CDR3 DNA reads TGTGCCAGCAGCCGACTAGCGGGACCAATCGCCGCGGGGGATGAGCAGTTCTTC. This codes for CASSRLAGPIAAGDEQFF.

J is TRBJ2-2 and V is TRBV5-1; 8 bases are shared with TRBD2. The CDR3 has 16 residues. The V gene's germline CDR1 is SGHRS and CDR2 YFSETQ. With 4 bases clipped from V and 3 bases from J, the junction kept 8 bases outside the gene matches. As DNA, the CDR3 is TGCGCCAGCAGCCCGAGAGCGGGAGTAGACACCGGGGAGCTGTTTTTT. Its translation: CASSPRAGVDTGELFF.

The chain combines TRBV29-1 with TRBJ1-3; D gene uncertain. The CDR3 has 14 amino acids. The V and J ends lost 6 bases and 0 bases respectively, with 12 bases between them. Germline-derived CDR1 and CDR2 are SQVTM and ANQGSEA. Here the CDR3 DNA reads TGCAGCGTGTCCCTGGACCGCTCTGGAAACACCATATATTTT. Protein sequence: CSVSLDRSGNTIYF. Drawing the rest from reference TRBV29-1 and TRBJ1-3, the complete variable domain is SAVISQKPSRDICQRGTSLTIQCQVDSQVTMMFWYRQQPGQSLTLIATANQGSEATYESGFVIDKFPISRPNLTFSTLTVSNMSPEDSSIYLCSVSLDRSGNTIYFGEGSWLTVV.

The rearrangement joins TRBV27 to TRBJ1-4; D unclear. Germline loops: CDR1 MNHEY, CDR2 SMNVEV (reference sequence). V lost 8 bases to trimming and J lost 0 bases, with 13 bases between them. CDR3 length equals 15 residues. Here the CDR3 reads CASSGSNATNEKLFF. DNA of the CDR3: TGTGCCAGCTCCGGTAGTAATGCAACTAATGAAAAACTGTTTTTT. Filled out from reference TRBV27 and TRBJ1-4, the complete variable domain reads EAQVTQNPRYLITVTGKKLTVTCSQNMNHEYMSWYRQDPGLGLRQIYYSMNVEVTDKGDVPEGYKVSRKEKRNFPLILESPSPNQTSLYFCASSGSNATNEKLFFGSGTQLSVL.